These 14 T cell receptor beta chains were all obtained from the same sample, sequenced in a study of T cells in Graves' hyperthyroidism and ophthalmopathy. Authors of the study amplified TCR beta CDR3 regions from RNA transcripts. The study used the HTBI primer set for a first-round RT-PCR of the TCR CDR3. In TCRdb, the multiplex PCR reads were re-called with MiXCR into one record per CDR3 protein. Of more than 500,000 distinct CDR3 sequences listed, about 16% were seen once; the top ten hold about 29%. Sequencing input: blood. The receptors here all came from a woman in her thirties with Graves' ophthalmopathy.

This clonotype occurred a few times. This chain connects TRBV10-3 to TRBJ2-3, with 9 bases matching TRBD2. The CDR3 is made up of 17 amino acids. V dropped 10 bases and J dropped 4; count of bases not matched to a gene: 18. In germline, CDR1 is ENHRY, CDR2 SYGVKD. This chain's CDR3 is CATLSTGASGAPDTQYF. In DNA, the CDR3 is TGTGCCACCCTTTCGACGGGCGCTAGCGGGGCTCCAGATACGCAGTATTTT.

This clonotype was seen more than once but under ten times. Here the CDR3 DNA reads TGTGCCAGCAGTCGGCGCGGGTATTACCTCGGAAACACCATATATTTT. Translating it yields CASSRRGYYLGNTIYF. This chain uses TRBV28 with TRBJ1-3; D is undetermined. CDR1 and CDR2 from the germline V gene are MDHEN and SYDVKM. CDR3 length: 16 amino acids. V lost 5 bases and J 4 bases, leaving 18 bases between the germline ends.

This clonotype was seen a handful of times. The J gene is TRBJ1-2, the V gene TRBV4-1, with D hard to call. The ends were cut back, 1 base at V and 4 bases at J, with 7 bases in the middle. The CDR3 totals 13 residues. Germline V gives CDR1 MGHRA, CDR2 YSYEKL. The CDR3 DNA sequence: TGCGCCAGCAGCCAAGTGAATACCTATGGCTACACCTTC. It encodes CASSQVNTYGYTF.

The chain employs TRBV6-2 or TRBV6-3 and TRBJ2-2, with D perhaps TRBD2 (5 bases). CDR1 and CDR2 from the germline V gene are MNHEY and SVGEGT. Trimming shortened V by 7 bases and J by 6 bases, and 12 bases separated the two germline ends. The CDR3 sequence is 13 residues long. This CDR3 reads CASTHTRAGELFF. CDR3 in DNA: TGTGCCAGCACCCATACTAGGGCCGGGGAGCTGTTTTTT.

This clonotype was picked up a small number of times. The rearrangement uses TRBV7-3 and TRBJ2-2; no clear D. Trimming left V 2 bases short and J 1 base short, with 5 bases between. Germline V gene data show CDR1 as SGHTA and CDR2 as FQGTGA. The CDR3 runs 14 residues. The CDR3 sequence: CASSLLVNTGELFF. The CDR3 nucleotides are TGTGCCAGCAGCTTATTAGTGAACACCGGGGAGCTGTTTTTT. Full variable domain (outside the CDR3, taken from reference TRBV7-3 and TRBJ2-2): GAGVSQTPSNKVTEKGKYVELRCDPISGHTALYWYRQSLGQGPEFLIYFQGTGAADDSGLPNDRFFAVRPEGSVSTLKIQRTERGDSAVYLCASSLLVNTGELFFGEGSRLTVL.

The V and J genes are TRBV5-1 and TRBJ1-2, with D possibly being TRBD1 (6 bases). The CDR3 consists of 14 residues. Germline assignment: CDR1 SGHRS and CDR2 YFSETQ. V lost 5 bases and J 8 bases, leaving 19 bases between the germline ends. The CDR3 DNA reads TGCGCCAGCAGGGAGCCGACAGGAAGACGGGGCTACACCTTC. Translation: CASREPTGRRGYTF. The whole variable domain, filled in from reference TRBV5-1 and TRBJ1-2, reads KAGVTQTPRYLIKTRGQQVTLSCSPISGHRSVSWYQQTPGQGLQFLFEYFSETQRNKGNFPGRFSGRQFSNSRSEMNVSTLELGDSALYLCASREPTGRRGYTFGSGTRLTVV.

The J gene is TRBJ2-3, the V gene TRBV6-1; 10 nucleotides align to TRBD2. Germline V gives CDR1 MNHNS, CDR2 SASEGT. The junction had 9 bases not matched to a gene; V was cut back by 6 bases and J by 6 bases. This CDR3 is built from 15 residues. The CDR3 is CASSLRAGGSDTQYF. As DNA, the CDR3 is TGTGCCAGCAGCCTACGAGCGGGAGGGTCCGATACGCAGTATTTT.

This clonotype was observed a handful of times. The rearrangement links TRBV6-2 or TRBV6-3 to TRBJ1-2; no clear D gene. CDR3 size: 14 residues. Per the germline V gene, CDR1 is MNHEY and CDR2 is SVGEGT. The V gene lost 6 bases and the J gene lost 2 bases, with 13 bases spanning the gap. The CDR3: CASRRDLRNYGYTF. CDR3 nucleotide sequence: TGTGCCAGCAGGAGAGACCTTCGGAACTATGGCTACACCTTC.

The rearrangement joins TRBV6-1 to TRBJ2-3; 11 bases are a match to TRBD1. V gave up 10 bases and J gave up 5 bases; unmatched junction bases: 5. Germline V CDR1 and CDR2: MNHNS, SASEGT. The CDR3 is made up of 13 amino acids. CDR3 nucleotide sequence: TGTGCCACCCGGGACAGGGGGAAAGATACGCAGTATTTT. Translation gives CATRDRGKDTQYF.

This clonotype was picked up a small number of times. DNA for the CDR3: TGTGCCAGCAGTGATTACTTGCGGGACAGGGGTAACGAGCAGTACTTC. Translation: CASSDYLRDRGNEQYF. This chain joins TRBV2 and TRBJ2-7, with TRBD1 identical over 10 bases. V lost 3 bases and J lost 5; bases outside the gene matches: 10. The CDR3 has 16 residues. Germline assignment: CDR1 SNHLY and CDR2 FYNNEI.

This clonotype was picked up a small number of times. V and J are TRBV27 and TRBJ1-6, with unresolved D. Per germline, CDR1 MNHEY and CDR2 SMNVEV (reference sequence). V was clipped by 6 bases and J by 4 bases, with 16 bases between them. The CDR3 has 16 amino acids. The CDR3 DNA sequence: TGTGCCAGCAGCATGGAGGCCGGAGATTATAATTCACCCCTCCACTTT. Its translation: CASSMEAGDYNSPLHF.

The sample holds many counts of this clonotype. The chain employs TRBV7-6 and TRBJ2-3, with D possibly being TRBD2 (6 bases). There are 15 residues in the CDR3. The germline gives CDR1 SGHVS, CDR2 FNYEAQ. V was shortened by 4 bases and J by 4 bases, with 15 bases between the two germline ends. Here the CDR3 DNA reads TGTGCCAGCAGCTACGGGGGTGTGGTGGCAGATACGCAGTATTTT. Its protein product is CASSYGGVVADTQYF.

On this clonotype: A clone one base away is much larger, so this may be a read error. This chain links TRBV12-3 or TRBV12-4 with TRBJ2-2; 7 positions match TRBD1. This CDR3 region has 15 residues. The CDR3 protein is CASRTGAANAGELFF. The CDR3 DNA is TGTGCCAGCAGAACAGGGGCAGCGAACGCCGGGGAGCTGTTTTTT.

The V gene is TRBV4-1, the J gene TRBJ2-7; D is undetermined. The CDR3 has 15 residues. V was clipped by 1 base and J by 2 bases, with 12 bases between them. The germline CDR1 and CDR2 sequences are MGHRA and YSYEKL. The CDR3 loop is CASSQGQVGTYEQYF. The CDR3, as DNA: TGCGCCAGCAGCCAAGGACAAGTAGGGACCTACGAGCAGTACTTC.